This T cell receptor (beta chain) was sequenced in a study of T cells in Graves' hyperthyroidism and ophthalmopathy. Germline V gives CDR1 SGHRS, CDR2 YFSETQ. V lost 5 bases and J lost 8; bases outside the gene matches: 10. This CDR3 spans 14 amino acids. Amplification of TCR beta CDR3 regions used RNA as the template. The study used the HTBI primer set for a first-round RT-PCR of the TCR CDR3. TCRdb re-analysed the multiplex PCR reads in MiXCR, keeping a single row per CDR3 protein. This table holds 250,000 to 350,000 distinct CDR3 sequences, over 15% found once. The receptor was derived from a woman between 55 and 75 years old with Graves' ophthalmopathy. This chain connects TRBV5-1 to TRBJ1-2; 9 bases fit TRBD1. Sequenced sample: blood. CDR3 DNA sequence: TGCGCCAGCAGGGGACAGGGTTCCGTCGTAGGCTACACCTTC. This gives the protein CASRGQGSVVGYTF.